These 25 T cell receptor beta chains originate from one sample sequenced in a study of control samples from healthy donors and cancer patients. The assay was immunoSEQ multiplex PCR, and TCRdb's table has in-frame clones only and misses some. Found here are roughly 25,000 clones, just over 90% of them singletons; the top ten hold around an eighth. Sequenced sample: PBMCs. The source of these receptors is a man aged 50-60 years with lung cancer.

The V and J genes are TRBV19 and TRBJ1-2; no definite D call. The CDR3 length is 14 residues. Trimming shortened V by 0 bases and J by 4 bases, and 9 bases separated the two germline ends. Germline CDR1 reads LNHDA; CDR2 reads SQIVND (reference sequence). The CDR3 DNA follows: TGTGCCAGTAGTATAGATCCGATGGGCTATGGCTACACCTTC. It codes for CASSIDPMGYGYTF.

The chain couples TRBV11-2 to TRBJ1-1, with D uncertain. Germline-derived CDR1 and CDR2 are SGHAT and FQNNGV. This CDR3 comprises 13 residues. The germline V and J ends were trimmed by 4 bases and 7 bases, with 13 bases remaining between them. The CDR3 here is CASSSPRRVEAFF. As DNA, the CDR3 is TGTGCCAGCAGCTCCCCCAGGCGGGTTGAAGCTTTCTTT.

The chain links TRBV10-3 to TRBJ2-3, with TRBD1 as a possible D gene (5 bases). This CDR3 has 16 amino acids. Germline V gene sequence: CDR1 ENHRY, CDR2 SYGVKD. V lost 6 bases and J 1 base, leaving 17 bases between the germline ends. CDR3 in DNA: TGTGCCATCAGCCTCACCCAAGGGGTGGGCACAGATACGCAGTATTTT. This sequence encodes CAISLTQGVGTDTQYF.

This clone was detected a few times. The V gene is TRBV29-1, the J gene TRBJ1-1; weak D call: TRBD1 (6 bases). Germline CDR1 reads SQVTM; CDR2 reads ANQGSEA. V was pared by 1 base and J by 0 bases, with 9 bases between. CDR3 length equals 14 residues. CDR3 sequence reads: CSVEGQVLNTEAFF. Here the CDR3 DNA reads TGCAGCGTTGAAGGACAGGTACTGAACACTGAAGCTTTCTTT.

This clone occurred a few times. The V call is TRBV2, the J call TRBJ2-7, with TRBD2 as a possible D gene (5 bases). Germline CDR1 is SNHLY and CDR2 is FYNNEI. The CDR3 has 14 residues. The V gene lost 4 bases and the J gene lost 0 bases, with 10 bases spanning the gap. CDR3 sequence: CASSVRTDSYEQYF. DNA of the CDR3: TGTGCCAGCAGTGTGAGGACTGACTCCTACGAGCAGTACTTC.

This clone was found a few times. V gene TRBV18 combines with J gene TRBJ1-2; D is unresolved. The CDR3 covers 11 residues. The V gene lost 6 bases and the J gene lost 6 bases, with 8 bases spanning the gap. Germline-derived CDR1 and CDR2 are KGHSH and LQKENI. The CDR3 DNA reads TGTGCCAGCTCCCCAGCAGATGGCTACACCTTC. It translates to CASSPADGYTF.

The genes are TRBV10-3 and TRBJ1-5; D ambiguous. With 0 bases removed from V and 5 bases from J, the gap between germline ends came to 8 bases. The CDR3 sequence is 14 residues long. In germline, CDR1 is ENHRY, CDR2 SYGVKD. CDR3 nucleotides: TGTGCCATCAGTGAGTCGTCTGGGGATCAGCCCCAGCATTTT. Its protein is CAISESSGDQPQHF.

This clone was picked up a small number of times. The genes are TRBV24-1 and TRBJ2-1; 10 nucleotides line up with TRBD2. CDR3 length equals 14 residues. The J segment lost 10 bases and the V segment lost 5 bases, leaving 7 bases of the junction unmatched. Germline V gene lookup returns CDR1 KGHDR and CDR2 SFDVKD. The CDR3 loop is CATSGTSGIHEQFF. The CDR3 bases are TGTGCCACCAGTGGGACTAGCGGAATCCACGAGCAGTTCTTC.

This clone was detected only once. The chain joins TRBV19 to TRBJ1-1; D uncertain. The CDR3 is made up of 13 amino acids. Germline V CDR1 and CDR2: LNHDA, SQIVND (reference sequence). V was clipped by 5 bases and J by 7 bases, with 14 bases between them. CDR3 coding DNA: TGTGCCAGTAGTCCGTCCTACTACAGTGAAGCTTTCTTT. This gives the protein CASSPSYYSEAFF.

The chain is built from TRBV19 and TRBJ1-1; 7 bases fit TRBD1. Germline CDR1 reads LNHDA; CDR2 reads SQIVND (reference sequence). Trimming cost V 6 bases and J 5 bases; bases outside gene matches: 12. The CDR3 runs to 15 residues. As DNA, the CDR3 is TGTGCCAGTAGCCAACGACAGGGTGCGAGGACTGAAGCTTTCTTT. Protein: CASSQRQGARTEAFF.

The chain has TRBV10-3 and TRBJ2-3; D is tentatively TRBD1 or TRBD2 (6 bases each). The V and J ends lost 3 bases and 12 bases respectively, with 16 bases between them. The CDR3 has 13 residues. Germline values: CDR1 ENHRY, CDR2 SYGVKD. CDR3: CAISDRAGGPQYF. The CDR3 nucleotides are TGTGCCATCAGTGACCGAGCCGGGGGCCCCCAGTATTTT.

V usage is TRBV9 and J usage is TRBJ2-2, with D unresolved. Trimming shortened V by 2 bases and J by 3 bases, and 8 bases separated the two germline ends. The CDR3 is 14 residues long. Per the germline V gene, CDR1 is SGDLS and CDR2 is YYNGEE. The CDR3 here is CASSVSPDTGELFF. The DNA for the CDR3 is TGTGCCAGCAGCGTTTCCCCGGACACCGGGGAGCTGTTTTTT.

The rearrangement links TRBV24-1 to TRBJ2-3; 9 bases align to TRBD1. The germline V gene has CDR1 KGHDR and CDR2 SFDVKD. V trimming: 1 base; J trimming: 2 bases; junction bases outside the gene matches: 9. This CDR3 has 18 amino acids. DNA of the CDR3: TGTGCCACCAGTGATTTTGGGCGGGGGACAGGGTTCACAGATACGCAGTATTTT. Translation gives CATSDFGRGTGFTDTQYF.

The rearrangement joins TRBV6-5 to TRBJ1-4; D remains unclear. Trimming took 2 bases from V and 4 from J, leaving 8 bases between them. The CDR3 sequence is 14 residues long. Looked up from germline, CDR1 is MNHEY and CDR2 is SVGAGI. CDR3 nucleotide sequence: TGTGCCAGCAGTTACCGCGGAGGTAATGAAAAACTGTTTTTT. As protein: CASSYRGGNEKLFF.

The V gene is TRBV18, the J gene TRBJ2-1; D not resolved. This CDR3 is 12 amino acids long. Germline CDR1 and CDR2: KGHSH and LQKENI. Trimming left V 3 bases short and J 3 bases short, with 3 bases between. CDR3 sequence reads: CASSPDYNEQFF. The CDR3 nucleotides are TGTGCCAGCTCACCGGACTACAATGAGCAGTTCTTC.

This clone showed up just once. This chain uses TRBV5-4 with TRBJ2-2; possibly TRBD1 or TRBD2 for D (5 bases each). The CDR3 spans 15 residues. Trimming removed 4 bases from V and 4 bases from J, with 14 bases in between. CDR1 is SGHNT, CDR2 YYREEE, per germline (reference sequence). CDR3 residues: CASSRGVSPTGELFF. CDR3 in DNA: TGTGCCAGCAGCAGGGGAGTATCCCCCACCGGGGAGCTGTTTTTT.

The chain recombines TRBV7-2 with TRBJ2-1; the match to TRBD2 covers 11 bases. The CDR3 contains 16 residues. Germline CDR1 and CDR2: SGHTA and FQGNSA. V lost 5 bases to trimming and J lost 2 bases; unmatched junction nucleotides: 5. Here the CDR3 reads CASSLSGGGAYNEQFF. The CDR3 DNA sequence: TGTGCCAGCAGCCTTAGCGGGGGGGGCGCCTACAATGAGCAGTTCTTC.

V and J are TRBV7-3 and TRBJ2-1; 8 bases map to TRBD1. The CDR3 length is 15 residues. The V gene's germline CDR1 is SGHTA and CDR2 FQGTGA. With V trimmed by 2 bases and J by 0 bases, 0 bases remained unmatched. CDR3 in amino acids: CASSLDRGSYNEQFF. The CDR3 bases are TGTGCCAGCAGCTTAGACAGGGGCTCCTACAATGAGCAGTTCTTC.

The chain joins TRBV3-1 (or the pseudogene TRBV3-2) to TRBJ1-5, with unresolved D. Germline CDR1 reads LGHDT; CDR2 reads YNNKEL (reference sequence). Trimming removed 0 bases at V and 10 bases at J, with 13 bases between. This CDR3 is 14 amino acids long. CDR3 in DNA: TGTGCCAGCAGCCAAGACTCGGGTCTTCTACCCCAGCATTTT. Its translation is CASSQDSGLLPQHF.

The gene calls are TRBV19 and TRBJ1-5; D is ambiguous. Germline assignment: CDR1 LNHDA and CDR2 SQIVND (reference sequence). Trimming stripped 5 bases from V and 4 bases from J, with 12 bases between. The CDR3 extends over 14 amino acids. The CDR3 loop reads CASSLRDFNQPQHF. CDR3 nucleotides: TGTGCCAGTAGTCTCCGGGATTTTAATCAGCCCCAGCATTTT.

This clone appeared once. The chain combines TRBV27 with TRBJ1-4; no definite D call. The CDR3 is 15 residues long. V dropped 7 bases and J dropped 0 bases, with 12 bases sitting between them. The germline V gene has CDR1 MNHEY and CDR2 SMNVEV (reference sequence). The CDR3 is CASIGTLPTNEKLFF. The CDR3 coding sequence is TGTGCCAGCATCGGAACCCTACCAACTAATGAAAAACTGTTTTTT.

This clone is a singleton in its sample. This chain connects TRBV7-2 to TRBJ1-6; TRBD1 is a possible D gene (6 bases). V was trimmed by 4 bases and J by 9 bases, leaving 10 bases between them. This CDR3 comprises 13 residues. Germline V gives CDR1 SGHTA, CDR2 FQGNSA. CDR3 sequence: CASSSLTGSPLHF. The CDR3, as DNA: TGTGCCAGCAGCTCGCTGACAGGTTCACCCCTCCACTTT.

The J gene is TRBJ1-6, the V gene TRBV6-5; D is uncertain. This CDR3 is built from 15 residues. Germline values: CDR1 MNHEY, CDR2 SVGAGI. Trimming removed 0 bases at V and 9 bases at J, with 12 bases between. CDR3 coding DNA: TGTGCCAGCAGTTACTCCCTAGGGAATACTTCACCCCTCCACTTT. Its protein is CASSYSLGNTSPLHF.

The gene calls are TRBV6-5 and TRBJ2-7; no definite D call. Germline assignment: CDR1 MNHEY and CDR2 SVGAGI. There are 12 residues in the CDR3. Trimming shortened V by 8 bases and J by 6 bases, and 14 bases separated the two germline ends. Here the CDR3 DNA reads TGTGCCAGCTCTTTCCCGCGGACCGAGCAGTACTTC. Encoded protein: CASSFPRTEQYF.

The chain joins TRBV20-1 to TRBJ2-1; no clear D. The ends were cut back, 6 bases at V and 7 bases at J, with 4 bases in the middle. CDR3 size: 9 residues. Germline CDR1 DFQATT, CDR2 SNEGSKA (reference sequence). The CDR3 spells CSAGNEQFF. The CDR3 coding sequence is TGCAGTGCGGGAAATGAGCAGTTCTTC.